This is a list of T cell receptor beta chains from one sample in a study of blood T cell repertoires in COVID-19. Generated by immunoSEQ multiplex PCR, the TCRdb table keeps only in-frame clones and is missing some. The table has roughly 170,000 clones, 79% seen once. Sequencing was performed on peripheral blood. Receptors were obtained from a woman aged 60 to 75 with COVID-19, enrolled during active disease. Each CDR3 is given with its conserved first and last residue. The order of the fields is D gene, V gene, J gene, clone size, CDR3 DNA, CDR3 protein. The D gene is left open where the match is weak. Some rows have no size entry. The others give once, few or many, or a class for an expanded clone.

D gene: TRBD1
V gene: TRBV19
J gene: TRBJ2-5
clone size: NA
CDR3 DNA: TGTGCCAGTAGTTCCGAAAGGGACAGGGAAGGAGAGACCCAGTACTTC
CDR3 protein: CASSSERDREGETQYF

D gene: NA
V gene: TRBV5-8
J gene: TRBJ1-2
clone size: NA
CDR3 DNA: TGTGCCAGCAGCTCCCCCGACAGGTCCCTGGGCCCCGGGACCTTC
CDR3 protein: CASSSPDRSLGPGTF

D gene: TRBD1
V gene: TRBV18
J gene: TRBJ1-1
clone size: NA
CDR3 DNA: TGTGCCAGCTCACCACGACAGGGGATGAACACTGAAGCTTTCTTT
CDR3 protein: CASSPRQGMNTEAFF

D gene: TRBD2
V gene: TRBV15
J gene: TRBJ2-7
clone size: NA
CDR3 DNA: TGTGCCACCAGCAGAGATCAGGCGGGAGGTCCCGAGCAGTACTTC
CDR3 protein: CATSRDQAGGPEQYF

D gene: TRBD2
V gene: TRBV4-3
J gene: TRBJ2-2
clone size: NA
CDR3 DNA: TGCGCCAGCAGCCAAGGGGTTAGCGGGAGCCATAACACCGGGGAGCTGTTTTTT
CDR3 protein: CASSQGVSGSHNTGELFF

D gene: NA
V gene: TRBV6-1
J gene: TRBJ2-5
clone size: NA
CDR3 DNA: TGTGCCAGCAGTGAAAGGGGGGGCTTGGACCAAGAGACCCAGTACTTC
CDR3 protein: CASSERGGLDQETQYF

D gene: NA
V gene: TRBV6-1
J gene: TRBJ1-2
clone size: NA
CDR3 DNA: TGTGCCAGCAGTGAGACAGCCATGGTCGATGGCTACACCTTC
CDR3 protein: CASSETAMVDGYTF

D gene: NA
V gene: TRBV7-7
J gene: TRBJ2-2
clone size: many
CDR3 DNA: TGTGCTAGCAGCCGAGGCCCCCTGACCGGGGAGCTGTTTTTT
CDR3 protein: CASSRGPLTGELFF

D gene: TRBD1
V gene: TRBV6-1
J gene: TRBJ1-1
clone size: NA
CDR3 DNA: TGTGCCAGCAGTGGCCGGACAGGGGGGAAGTCATGGACTGAAGCTTTCTTT
CDR3 protein: CASSGRTGGKSWTEAFF

D gene: NA
V gene: TRBV29-1
J gene: TRBJ2-2
clone size: NA
CDR3 DNA: TGCAGCGTTGGGCAGGGACAAACCGGGGAGCTGTTTTTT
CDR3 protein: CSVGQGQTGELFF

D gene: NA
V gene: TRBV11-2
J gene: TRBJ2-3
clone size: NA
CDR3 DNA: TGTGCCAGCAGCTTAGGGAGCTCCCCCGCGGATACGCAGTATTTT
CDR3 protein: CASSLGSSPADTQYF

D gene: TRBD1
V gene: TRBV19
J gene: TRBJ1-2
clone size: once
CDR3 DNA: TGTGCCAGTAAGCTGGGGGGGATGGACAGGGCCGAAAGAGGGGATGGCTACACCTTC
CDR3 protein: CASKLGGMDRAERGDGYTF

D gene: NA
V gene: TRBV7-9
J gene: TRBJ2-1
clone size: NA
CDR3 DNA: TGTGCCAGCAGCTTAGGGGGCCAGATGGGGAATGAGCAGTTCTTC
CDR3 protein: CASSLGGQMGNEQFF

D gene: NA
V gene: TRBV19
J gene: TRBJ1-3
clone size: NA
CDR3 DNA: TGTGCCAGTAGCCCCGGGTTCTCTGGAAACACCATATATTTT
CDR3 protein: CASSPGFSGNTIYF

D gene: NA
V gene: TRBV7-9
J gene: TRBJ1-5
clone size: once
CDR3 DNA: TGTGCCAGCAGCTTACCGGGGGGCAATCAGCCCCAGCATTTT
CDR3 protein: CASSLPGGNQPQHF

D gene: NA
V gene: TRBV6-5
J gene: TRBJ1-2
clone size: NA
CDR3 DNA: TGTGCCAGCAGCCAAGGACACCGGAACTATGGCTACACCTTC
CDR3 protein: CASSQGHRNYGYTF

D gene: NA
V gene: TRBV18
J gene: TRBJ1-5
clone size: NA
CDR3 DNA: TGTGCCAGCTCCCGAAACGGACAACCGATCCATCAGCCCCAGCATTTT
CDR3 protein: CASSRNGQPIHQPQHF

D gene: NA
V gene: TRBV5-6
J gene: TRBJ1-2
clone size: few
CDR3 DNA: TGTGCCAGCAGCGACAGCCTCTATGGCTACACCTTC
CDR3 protein: CASSDSLYGYTF

D gene: TRBD1
V gene: TRBV7-9
J gene: TRBJ1-1
clone size: NA
CDR3 DNA: TGTGCCAGCATTAAGGACAGGTCGAACACTGAAGCTTTCTTT
CDR3 protein: CASIKDRSNTEAFF

D gene: NA
V gene: TRBV6-6
J gene: TRBJ1-5
clone size: NA
CDR3 DNA: TGTGCCAGCAGTTATGGAAGGCAGGGTAATCAGCCCCAGCATTTT
CDR3 protein: CASSYGRQGNQPQHF

D gene: NA
V gene: TRBV7-3
J gene: TRBJ2-3
clone size: NA
CDR3 DNA: TGTGCCAGCAGCTTAAGTACGGGGGCAGATACGCAGTATTTT
CDR3 protein: CASSLSTGADTQYF

D gene: NA
V gene: TRBV6-5
J gene: TRBJ2-1
clone size: NA
CDR3 DNA: TGTGCCAGCAGCCCGTACAATGAGCAGTTCTTC
CDR3 protein: CASSPYNEQFF

D gene: NA
V gene: TRBV11-2
J gene: TRBJ2-7
clone size: NA
CDR3 DNA: TGTGCCAGCAGCTCACAACCCACCTACGAGCAGTACTTC
CDR3 protein: CASSSQPTYEQYF

D gene: NA
V gene: TRBV5-6
J gene: TRBJ1-2
clone size: NA
CDR3 DNA: TGTGCCAGCAGCTTGGTTAGCTATAATGGCTACACCTTC
CDR3 protein: CASSLVSYNGYTF

D gene: TRBD2
V gene: TRBV19
J gene: TRBJ2-2
clone size: NA
CDR3 DNA: TGTGCCAGTAGTACCGGACTAGCGTGGGCCGGGGAGCTGTTTTTT
CDR3 protein: CASSTGLAWAGELFF

D gene: TRBD1
V gene: TRBV29-1
J gene: TRBJ2-7
clone size: NA
CDR3 DNA: TGCAGCGCGACAGGGGGAAAGACCTACGAGCAGTACTTC
CDR3 protein: CSATGGKTYEQYF

D gene: NA
V gene: TRBV30
J gene: TRBJ1-3
clone size: once
CDR3 DNA: TGTGTATCTAATGGAAGGGGCTCTGGAAACACCATATATTTT
CDR3 protein: CVSNGRGSGNTIYF

D gene: NA
V gene: TRBV19
J gene: TRBJ2-7
clone size: once
CDR3 DNA: TGTGCCAGTAGTATGGGGGCGGATATCTACGAGCAGTACTTC
CDR3 protein: CASSMGADIYEQYF

D gene: TRBD1
V gene: TRBV28
J gene: TRBJ2-1
clone size: NA
CDR3 DNA: TGTGCCAGCAGTTTATCCCGCCGGGACAGGGGGCTCAATGAGCAGTTCTTC
CDR3 protein: CASSLSRRDRGLNEQFF

D gene: NA
V gene: TRBV19
J gene: TRBJ1-2
clone size: NA
CDR3 DNA: TGTGCCAGCTCACGCGGCAGGGGACGTGGCTACACCTTC
CDR3 protein: CASSRGRGRGYTF

D gene: NA
V gene: TRBV18
J gene: TRBJ1-3
clone size: NA
CDR3 DNA: TGTGCCAGCTCACCCAACCCGACAGGAGGTGGAAACACCATATATTTT
CDR3 protein: CASSPNPTGGGNTIYF

D gene: TRBD2
V gene: TRBV2
J gene: TRBJ2-3
clone size: NA
CDR3 DNA: TGTGCCAGCAGTGAAACCCCGGGACCAGCGGGACATACGCAGTATTTT
CDR3 protein: CASSETPGPAGHTQYF

D gene: TRBD1
V gene: TRBV7-9
J gene: TRBJ1-2
clone size: NA
CDR3 DNA: TGTGCCAGCAGCTTAGTGGGACAGACGAACTATGGCTACACCTTC
CDR3 protein: CASSLVGQTNYGYTF

D gene: NA
V gene: TRBV10-3
J gene: TRBJ2-4
clone size: NA
CDR3 DNA: TGTGCCATCAGTGAGGTGAGGGTGGGAAAGGACATTCAGTACTTC
CDR3 protein: CAISEVRVGKDIQYF

D gene: NA
V gene: TRBV7-8
J gene: TRBJ2-5
clone size: few
CDR3 DNA: TGTGCCAGCAGCTTCTCAGTGAATCAAGAGACCCAGTACTTC
CDR3 protein: CASSFSVNQETQYF

D gene: NA
V gene: TRBV9
J gene: TRBJ2-3
clone size: NA
CDR3 DNA: TGTGCCAGCAGCGTAGCGACCAGCGGAAGCACAGATACGCAGTATTTT
CDR3 protein: CASSVATSGSTDTQYF

D gene: TRBD1
V gene: TRBV6-1
J gene: TRBJ1-1
clone size: NA
CDR3 DNA: TGTGCCAGCAGTGCGAAACAGGGGGCCGAAAACACTGAAGCTTTCTTT
CDR3 protein: CASSAKQGAENTEAFF

D gene: TRBD1
V gene: TRBV4-2
J gene: TRBJ1-5
clone size: once
CDR3 DNA: TGTGCCAGCAGCCCCGCCAGGGGGAGCAATCAGCCCCAGCATTTT
CDR3 protein: CASSPARGSNQPQHF

D gene: NA
V gene: TRBV19
J gene: TRBJ1-2
clone size: NA
CDR3 DNA: TGTGCCAGTAGTCAACAGGCCCGTAACTATGGCTACACCTTC
CDR3 protein: CASSQQARNYGYTF

D gene: NA
V gene: TRBV19
J gene: TRBJ2-5
clone size: once
CDR3 DNA: TGTGCCAGTAGTATAGAAATTCAAGAGGCCCAGTACTTC
CDR3 protein: CASSIEIQEAQYF

D gene: TRBD1
V gene: TRBV6-5
J gene: TRBJ2-7
clone size: NA
CDR3 DNA: TGTGCCAGCCAGGGGGTAGGCTACGAGCAGTACTTC
CDR3 protein: CASQGVGYEQYF

D gene: NA
V gene: TRBV7-3
J gene: TRBJ2-6
clone size: NA
CDR3 DNA: TGTGCCAGCAGCTTAGGTCTGCCATCAGCGTCTGGGGCCAACGTCCTGACTTTC
CDR3 protein: CASSLGLPSASGANVLTF

D gene: TRBD1
V gene: TRBV5-4
J gene: TRBJ2-3
clone size: NA
CDR3 DNA: TGTGCCAGCAGCTTTAGGGGGCCATTAGATACGCAGTATTTT
CDR3 protein: CASSFRGPLDTQYF

D gene: TRBD1
V gene: TRBV7-2
J gene: TRBJ2-2
clone size: NA
CDR3 DNA: TGTGCCAGCAGCTCCGGACAGGGATACACCGGGGAGCTGTTTTTT
CDR3 protein: CASSSGQGYTGELFF

D gene: NA
V gene: TRBV3-1/TRBV3-2
J gene: TRBJ1-1
clone size: few
CDR3 DNA: TGTGCCAGCAGTCGACAGAGTGAAGCTTTCTTT
CDR3 protein: CASSRQSEAFF

D gene: NA
V gene: TRBV7-7
J gene: TRBJ2-1
clone size: few
CDR3 DNA: TGTGCTAGCAGCTTAGAGGCCGGACTCAATGAGCAGTTCTTC
CDR3 protein: CASSLEAGLNEQFF

D gene: NA
V gene: TRBV11-2
J gene: TRBJ2-1
clone size: NA
CDR3 DNA: TGTGCCAGCAGCTCCCTTTCCCGGGACGGGGGCAATGAGCAGTTCTTC
CDR3 protein: CASSSLSRDGGNEQFF